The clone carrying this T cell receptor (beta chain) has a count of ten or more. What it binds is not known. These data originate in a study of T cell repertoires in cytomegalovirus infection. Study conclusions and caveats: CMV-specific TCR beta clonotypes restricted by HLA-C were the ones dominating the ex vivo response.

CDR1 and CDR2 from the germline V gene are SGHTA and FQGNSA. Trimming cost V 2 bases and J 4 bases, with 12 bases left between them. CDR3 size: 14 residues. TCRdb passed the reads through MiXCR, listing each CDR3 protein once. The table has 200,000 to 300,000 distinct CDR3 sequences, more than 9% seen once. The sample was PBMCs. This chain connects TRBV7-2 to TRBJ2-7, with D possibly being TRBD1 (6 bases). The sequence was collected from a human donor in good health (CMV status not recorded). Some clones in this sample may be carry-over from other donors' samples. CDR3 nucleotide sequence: TGTGCCAGCAGCTTAAACAGGGAAGGGTACGAGCAGTACTTC. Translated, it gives CASSLNREGYEQYF.